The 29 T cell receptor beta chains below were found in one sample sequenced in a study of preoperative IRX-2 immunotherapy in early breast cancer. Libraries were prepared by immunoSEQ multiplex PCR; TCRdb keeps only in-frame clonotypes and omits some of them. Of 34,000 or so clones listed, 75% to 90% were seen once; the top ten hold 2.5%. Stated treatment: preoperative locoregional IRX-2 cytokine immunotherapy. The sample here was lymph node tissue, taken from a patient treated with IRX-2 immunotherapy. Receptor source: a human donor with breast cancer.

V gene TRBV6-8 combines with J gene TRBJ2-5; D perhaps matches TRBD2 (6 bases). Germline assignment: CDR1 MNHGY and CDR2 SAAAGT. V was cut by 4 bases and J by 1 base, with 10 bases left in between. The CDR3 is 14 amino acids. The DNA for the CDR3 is TGTGCCAGCAGTTCCTTTAGCGGCCAAGAGACCCAGTACTTC. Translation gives CASSSFSGQETQYF.

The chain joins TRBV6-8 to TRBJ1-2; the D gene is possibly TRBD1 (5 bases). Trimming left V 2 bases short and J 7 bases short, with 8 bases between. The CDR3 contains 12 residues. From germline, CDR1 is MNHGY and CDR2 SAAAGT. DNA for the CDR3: TGTGCCAGCAGTTACCGGGGCGGTGGCTACACCTTC. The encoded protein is CASSYRGGGYTF.

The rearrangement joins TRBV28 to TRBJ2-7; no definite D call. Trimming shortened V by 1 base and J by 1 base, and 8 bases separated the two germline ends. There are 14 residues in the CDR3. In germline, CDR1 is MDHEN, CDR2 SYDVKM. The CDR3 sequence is CASSLFPPSYEQYF. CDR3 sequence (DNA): TGTGCCAGCAGTTTATTTCCACCTTCCTACGAGCAGTACTTC.

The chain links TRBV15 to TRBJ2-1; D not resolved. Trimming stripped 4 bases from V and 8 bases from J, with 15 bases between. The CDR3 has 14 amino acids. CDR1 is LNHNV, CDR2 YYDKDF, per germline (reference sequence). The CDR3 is CATSTAGWVDEQFF. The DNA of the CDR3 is TGTGCCACCAGCACCGCCGGGTGGGTCGATGAGCAGTTCTTC.

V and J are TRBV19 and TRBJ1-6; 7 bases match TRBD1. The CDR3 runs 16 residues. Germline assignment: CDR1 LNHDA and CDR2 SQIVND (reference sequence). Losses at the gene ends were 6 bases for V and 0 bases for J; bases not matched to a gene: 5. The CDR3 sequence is CASRAGQSSYNSPLHF. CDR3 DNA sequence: TGTGCCAGTAGGGCGGGACAGAGCTCCTATAATTCACCCCTCCACTTT.

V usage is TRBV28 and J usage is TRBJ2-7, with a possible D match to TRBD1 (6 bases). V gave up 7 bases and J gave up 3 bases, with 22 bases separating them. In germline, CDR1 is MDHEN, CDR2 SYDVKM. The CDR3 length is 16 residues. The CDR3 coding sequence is TGTGCCAGCACCCTCCCCTTTGGCAGGGGCCTCTACGAGCAGTACTTC. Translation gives CASTLPFGRGLYEQYF. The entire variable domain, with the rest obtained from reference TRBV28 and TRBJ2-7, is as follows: DVKVTQSSRYLVKRTGEKVFLECVQDMDHENMFWYRQDPGLGLRLIYFSYDVKMKEKGDIPEGYSVSREKKERFSLILESASTNQTSMYLCASTLPFGRGLYEQYFGPGTRLTVT.

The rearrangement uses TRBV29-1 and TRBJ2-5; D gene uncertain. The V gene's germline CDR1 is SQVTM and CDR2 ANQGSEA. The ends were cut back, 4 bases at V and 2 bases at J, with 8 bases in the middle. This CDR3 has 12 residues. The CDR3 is CSVAFGQETQYF. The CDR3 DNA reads TGCAGCGTTGCGTTCGGACAAGAGACCCAGTACTTC.

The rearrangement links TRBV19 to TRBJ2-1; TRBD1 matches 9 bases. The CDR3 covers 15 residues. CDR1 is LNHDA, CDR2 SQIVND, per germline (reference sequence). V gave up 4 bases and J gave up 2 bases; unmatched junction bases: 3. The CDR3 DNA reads TGTGCCAGTAGTAGACAGGGGGACGCCTACAATGAGCAGTTCTTC. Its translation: CASSRQGDAYNEQFF.

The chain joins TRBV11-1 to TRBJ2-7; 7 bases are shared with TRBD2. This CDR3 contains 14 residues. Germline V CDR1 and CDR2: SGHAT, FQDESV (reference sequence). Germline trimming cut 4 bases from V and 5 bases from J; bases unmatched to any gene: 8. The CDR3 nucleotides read TGTGCCAGCAGCTCCCGGACTAGTTCAGACGAGCAGTACTTC. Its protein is CASSSRTSSDEQYF.

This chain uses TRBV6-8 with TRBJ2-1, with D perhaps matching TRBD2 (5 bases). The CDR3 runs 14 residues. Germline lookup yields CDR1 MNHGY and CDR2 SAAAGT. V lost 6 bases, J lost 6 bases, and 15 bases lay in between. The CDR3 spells CASSGVAEINEQFF. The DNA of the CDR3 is TGTGCCAGCAGCGGGGTCGCGGAAATCAATGAGCAGTTCTTC.

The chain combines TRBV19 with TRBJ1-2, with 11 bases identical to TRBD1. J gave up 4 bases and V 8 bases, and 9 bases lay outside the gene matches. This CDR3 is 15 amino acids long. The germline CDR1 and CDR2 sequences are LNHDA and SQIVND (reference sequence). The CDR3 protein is CASRNRDRGFYGYTF. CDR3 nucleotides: TGTGCCAGTCGAAACCGGGACAGGGGGTTCTATGGCTACACCTTC.

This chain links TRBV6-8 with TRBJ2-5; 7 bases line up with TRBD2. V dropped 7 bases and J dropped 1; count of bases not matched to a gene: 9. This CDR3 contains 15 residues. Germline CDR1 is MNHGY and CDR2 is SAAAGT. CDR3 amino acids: CASTASGTRQETQYF. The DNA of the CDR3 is TGTGCCAGCACGGCGAGCGGGACCCGCCAAGAGACCCAGTACTTC.

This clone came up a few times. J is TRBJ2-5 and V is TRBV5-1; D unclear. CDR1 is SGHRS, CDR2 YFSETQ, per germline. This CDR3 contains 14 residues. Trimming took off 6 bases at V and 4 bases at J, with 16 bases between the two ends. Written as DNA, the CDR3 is TGCGCCAGCAAGGGTTGGCAGGCCGGAGAGACCCAGTACTTC. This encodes CASKGWQAGETQYF. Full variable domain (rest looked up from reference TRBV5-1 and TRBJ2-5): KAGVTQTPRYLIKTRGQQVTLSCSPISGHRSVSWYQQTPGQGLQFLFEYFSETQRNKGNFPGRFSGRQFSNSRSEMNVSTLELGDSALYLCASKGWQAGETQYFGPGTRLLVL.

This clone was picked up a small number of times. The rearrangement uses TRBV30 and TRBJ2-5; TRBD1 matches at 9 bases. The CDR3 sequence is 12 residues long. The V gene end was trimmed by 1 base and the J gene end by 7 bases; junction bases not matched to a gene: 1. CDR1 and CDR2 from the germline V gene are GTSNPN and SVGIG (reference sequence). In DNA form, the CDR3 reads TGTGCCTGGAGTGGGACAGGGGTGACCCAGTACTTC. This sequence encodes CAWSGTGVTQYF.

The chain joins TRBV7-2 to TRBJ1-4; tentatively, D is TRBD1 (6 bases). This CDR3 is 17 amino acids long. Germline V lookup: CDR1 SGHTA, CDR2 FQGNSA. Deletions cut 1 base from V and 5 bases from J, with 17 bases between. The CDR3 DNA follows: TGTGCCAGCAGCTTAGTTGGCAGGGGAAGGAGAAATGAAAAACTGTTTTTT. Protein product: CASSLVGRGRRNEKLFF.

DNA for the CDR3: TGTGCCAGCATCCCGGACAGGGCCAACTATGGCTACACCTTC. It encodes CASIPDRANYGYTF. The chain carries TRBV16 and TRBJ1-2; 8 nucleotides match TRBD1. Losses at the gene ends were 7 bases for V and 2 bases for J; bases not matched to a gene: 6. CDR3 length: 14 amino acids. CDR1 KGHSY and CDR2 FQNENV come from the germline V gene. The variable domain in full, completed from reference TRBV16 and TRBJ1-2, reads GEEVAQTPKHLVRGEGQKAKLYCAPIKGHSYVFWYQQVLKNEFKFLISFQNENVFDETGMPKERFSAKCLPNSPCSLEIQATKLEDSAVYFCASIPDRANYGYTFGSGTRLTVV.

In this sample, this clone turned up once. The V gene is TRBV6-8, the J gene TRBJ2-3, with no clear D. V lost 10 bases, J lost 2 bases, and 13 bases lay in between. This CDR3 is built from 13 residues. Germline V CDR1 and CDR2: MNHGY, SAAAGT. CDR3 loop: CATESDTTDTQYF. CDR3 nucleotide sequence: TGTGCCACCGAATCCGACACCACAGATACGCAGTATTTT.

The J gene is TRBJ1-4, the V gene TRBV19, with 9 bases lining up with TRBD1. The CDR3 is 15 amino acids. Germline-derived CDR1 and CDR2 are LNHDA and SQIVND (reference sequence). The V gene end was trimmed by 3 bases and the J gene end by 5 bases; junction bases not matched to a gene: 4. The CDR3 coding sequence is TGTGCCAGTAGTATGGGGACAGGGAACAATGAAAAACTGTTTTTT. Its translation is CASSMGTGNNEKLFF.

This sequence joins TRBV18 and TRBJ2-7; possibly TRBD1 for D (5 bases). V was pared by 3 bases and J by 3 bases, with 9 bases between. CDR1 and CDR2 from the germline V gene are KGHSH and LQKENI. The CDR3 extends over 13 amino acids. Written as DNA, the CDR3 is TGTGCCAGCTCACCGACAGCCGACTACGAGCAGTACTTC. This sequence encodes CASSPTADYEQYF.

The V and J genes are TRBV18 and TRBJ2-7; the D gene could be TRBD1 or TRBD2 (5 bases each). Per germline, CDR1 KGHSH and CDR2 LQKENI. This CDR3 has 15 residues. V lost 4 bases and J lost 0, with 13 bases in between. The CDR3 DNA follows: TGTGCCAGCTCACGCCGGGGCCTAAGCTCCTACGAGCAGTACTTC. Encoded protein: CASSRRGLSSYEQYF. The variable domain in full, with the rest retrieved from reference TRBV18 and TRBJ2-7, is NAGVMQNPRHLVRRRGQEARLRCSPMKGHSHVYWYRQLPEEGLKFMVYLQKENIIDESGMPKERFSAEFPKEGPSILRIQQVVRGDSAAYFCASSRRGLSSYEQYFGPGTRLTVT.

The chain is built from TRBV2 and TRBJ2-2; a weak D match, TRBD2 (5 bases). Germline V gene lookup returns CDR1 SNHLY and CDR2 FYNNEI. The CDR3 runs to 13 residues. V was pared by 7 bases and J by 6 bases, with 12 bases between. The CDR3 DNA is TGTGCCAGCAAACTAGTTGGCGCCGGGGAGCTGTTTTTT. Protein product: CASKLVGAGELFF.

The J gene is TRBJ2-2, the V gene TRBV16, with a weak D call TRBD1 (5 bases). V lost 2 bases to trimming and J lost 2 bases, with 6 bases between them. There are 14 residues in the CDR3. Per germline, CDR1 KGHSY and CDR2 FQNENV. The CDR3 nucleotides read TGTGCCAGCAGCCAAAGGGGTAACACCGGGGAGCTGTTTTTT. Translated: CASSQRGNTGELFF.

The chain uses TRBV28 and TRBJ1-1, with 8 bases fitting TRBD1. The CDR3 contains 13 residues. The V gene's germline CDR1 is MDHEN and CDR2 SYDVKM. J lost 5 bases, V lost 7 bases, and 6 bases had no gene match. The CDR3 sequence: CASTGGAWTEAFF. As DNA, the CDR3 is TGTGCCAGCACAGGGGGCGCGTGGACTGAAGCTTTCTTT.

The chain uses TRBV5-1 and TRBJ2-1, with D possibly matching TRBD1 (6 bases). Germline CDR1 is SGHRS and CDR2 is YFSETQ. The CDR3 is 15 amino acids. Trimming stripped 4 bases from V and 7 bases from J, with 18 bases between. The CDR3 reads CASSIGWWQGNEQFF. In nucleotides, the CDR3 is TGCGCCAGCAGCATCGGATGGTGGCAGGGGAATGAGCAGTTCTTC.

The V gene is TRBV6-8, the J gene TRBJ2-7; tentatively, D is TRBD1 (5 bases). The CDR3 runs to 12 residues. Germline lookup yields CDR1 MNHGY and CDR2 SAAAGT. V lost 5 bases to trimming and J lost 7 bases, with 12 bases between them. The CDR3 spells CASSVPGLEQYF. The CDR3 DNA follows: TGTGCCAGCAGTGTTCCAGGGTTGGAGCAGTACTTC.

The CDR3 region is CASSLRQTATGELFF. The DNA for the CDR3 is TGCGCCAGCAGCCTCAGGCAGACTGCCACCGGGGAGCTGTTTTTT. The genes are TRBV5-1 and TRBJ2-2; D not certain. Germline V gives CDR1 SGHRS, CDR2 YFSETQ. The CDR3 consists of 15 residues. With 4 bases removed from V and 4 bases from J, the gap between germline ends came to 14 bases.

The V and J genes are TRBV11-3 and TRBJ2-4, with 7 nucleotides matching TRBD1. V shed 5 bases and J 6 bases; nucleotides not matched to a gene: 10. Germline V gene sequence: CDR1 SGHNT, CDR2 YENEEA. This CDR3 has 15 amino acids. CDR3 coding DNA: TGTGCCAGCAGCCCGTACAGGGGAGAGGTAAACATTCAGTACTTC. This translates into CASSPYRGEVNIQYF.

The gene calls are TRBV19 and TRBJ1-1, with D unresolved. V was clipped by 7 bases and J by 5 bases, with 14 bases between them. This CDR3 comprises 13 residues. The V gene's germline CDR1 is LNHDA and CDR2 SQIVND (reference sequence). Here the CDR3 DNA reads TGTGCCAGTATCAACGCTCCCGGGACTGAAGCTTTCTTT. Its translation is CASINAPGTEAFF.

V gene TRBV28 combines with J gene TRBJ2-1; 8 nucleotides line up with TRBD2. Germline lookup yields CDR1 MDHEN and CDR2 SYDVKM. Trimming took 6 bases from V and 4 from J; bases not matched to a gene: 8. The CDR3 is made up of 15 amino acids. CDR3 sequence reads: CASSSGERGYNEQFF. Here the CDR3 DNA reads TGTGCCAGCAGCTCCGGGGAGCGGGGGTACAATGAGCAGTTCTTC.